The next 24 T cell receptor beta chains were all read from a single sample in a study of shared clonotypes between healthy human individuals. Assay: immunoSEQ multiplex PCR; the TCRdb copy retains only in-frame clones and omits some. The sample consists of some 1,400,000 clones, about 96% of them appearing once. Sequenced sample: naive CD4+ T cells sorted from blood. The subset was: CD45RA+ positively selected. These TCRs come from a man aged 25-40 years in good health.

The V gene is TRBV28, the J gene TRBJ1-2; 7 bases line up with TRBD1. The CDR3 is 14 residues long. Germline lookup yields CDR1 MDHEN and CDR2 SYDVKM. V was clipped by 5 bases and J by 3 bases; unmatched bases: 6. In DNA form, the CDR3 reads TGTGCCAGCAGTAGAGAGGGGGCAGACTATGGCTACACCTTC. Its protein is CASSREGADYGYTF.

To note about this clone: One end of the junction fails to match germline, which may point to a read error. This chain links TRBV5-1 with TRBJ2-2; TRBD1 agrees at 7 bases. The CDR3 is 16 amino acids. Germline CDR1 reads SGHRS; CDR2 reads YFSETQ. CDR3 in amino acids: CASSLLQGEGTGELLF. The CDR3 DNA is TGCGCCAGCAGCTTGCTGCAGGGGGAAGGCACCGGGGAGCTGCTTTTT.

The chain carries TRBV6-1 and TRBJ2-1, with a possible D match to TRBD1 (6 bases). The V and J ends lost 6 bases and 9 bases respectively, with 15 bases between them. CDR1 and CDR2 from the germline V gene are MNHNS and SASEGT. This CDR3 spans 13 amino acids. CDR3 in amino acids: CASSRGSSAEQFF. The CDR3 region has the DNA TGTGCCAGCAGCAGGGGATCTTCTGCTGAGCAGTTCTTC.

The rearrangement joins TRBV2 to TRBJ2-5; TRBD1 is a possible D gene (6 bases). CDR3 length equals 14 residues. Trimming cost V 6 bases and J 5 bases, with 16 bases left between them. Germline V gene data show CDR1 as SNHLY and CDR2 as FYNNEI. In DNA, the CDR3 is TGTGCCAGCAGGGTTACAGGGTTCCGTGAGACCCAGTACTTC. Residues: CASRVTGFRETQYF.

This chain connects TRBV15 to TRBJ2-7; 9 nucleotides align to TRBD2. V was pared by 4 bases and J by 5 bases, with 12 bases of the junction left unmatched. The CDR3 has 16 residues. Germline assignment: CDR1 LNHNV and CDR2 YYDKDF (reference sequence). The CDR3 here is CATSKSRSGSSNEQYF. The CDR3, as DNA: TGTGCCACCAGCAAGAGTCGTAGCGGGAGTTCAAACGAGCAGTACTTC.

J is TRBJ2-3 and V is TRBV10-1, with TRBD2 matching 13 bases. This CDR3 region has 13 residues. The J segment lost 13 bases and the V segment lost 3 bases, leaving 4 bases of the junction unmatched. Germline lookup yields CDR1 WNHNN and CDR2 SYGVQD (reference sequence). The CDR3 reads CASSDPGLAGEYF. The CDR3 coding sequence is TGCGCCAGCAGTGACCCCGGACTAGCGGGAGAGTATTTT.

The CDR3 sequence: CSVEPRDAKSTDTQYF. CDR3 sequence (DNA): TGCAGCGTTGAACCGCGGGACGCAAAGAGCACAGATACGCAGTATTTT. The chain recombines TRBV29-1 with TRBJ2-3, with a weak D call TRBD2 (6 bases). The V and J ends lost 2 bases and 0 bases respectively, with 15 bases between them. This CDR3 spans 16 amino acids. Germline V gene lookup returns CDR1 SQVTM and CDR2 ANQGSEA.

The chain carries TRBV25-1 and TRBJ2-7; D unresolved. The length of the CDR3 is 14 residues. Germline values: CDR1 MGHDK, CDR2 SYGVNS. V was trimmed by 4 bases and J by 5 bases, leaving 15 bases between them. CDR3 DNA: TGTGCCAGCAGTGCAGCTAACAATCCCCACGAGCAGTACTTC. Translated, it gives CASSAANNPHEQYF.

J is TRBJ2-7 and V is TRBV5-1; 10 nucleotides line up with TRBD2. V was clipped by 5 bases and J by 4 bases; unmatched bases: 12. There are 16 residues in the CDR3. Germline assignment: CDR1 SGHRS and CDR2 YFSETQ. Here the CDR3 reads CASRRGEASGSYEQYF. The DNA of the CDR3 is TGCGCCAGCAGACGAGGAGAAGCTAGCGGGAGTTACGAGCAGTACTTC.

This chain joins TRBV5-4 and TRBJ2-2, with D perhaps TRBD1 (6 bases). CDR3 size: 15 residues. V was shortened by 0 bases and J by 3 bases, with 9 bases between the two germline ends. Germline V gene data show CDR1 as SGHNT and CDR2 as YYREEE (reference sequence). The CDR3 spells CASSLGGHDTGELFF. The DNA of the CDR3 is TGTGCCAGCAGCTTGGGGGGGCACGACACCGGGGAGCTGTTTTTT.

The chain links TRBV5-1 to TRBJ2-3, with 8 bases lining up with TRBD2. Germline trimming cut 5 bases from V and 2 bases from J; bases unmatched to any gene: 13. From germline, CDR1 is SGHRS and CDR2 YFSETQ. This CDR3 has 17 residues. CDR3 region: CASSPAALAVLTDTQYF. The CDR3 nucleotides are TGCGCCAGCAGTCCGGCGGCACTAGCGGTACTCACAGATACGCAGTATTTT.

V is TRBV4-3 and J is TRBJ2-1, with no clear D. This CDR3 comprises 15 residues. Germline V lookup: CDR1 LGHNA, CDR2 YSLEER. Trimming cost V 1 base and J 5 bases, with 12 bases left between them. This CDR3 is CASSQVGRDDNEQFF. The CDR3 DNA follows: TGCGCCAGCAGCCAAGTAGGAAGGGATGACAATGAGCAGTTCTTC.

The chain uses TRBV5-4 and TRBJ1-2, with TRBD1 matching 7 bases. Germline V lookup: CDR1 SGHNT, CDR2 YYREEE (reference sequence). Trimming at V came to 3 bases and at J to 8 bases, leaving 13 bases not matched to a gene. This CDR3 comprises 15 residues. The CDR3 protein is CASSSFQGEGLGYTF. The CDR3 DNA reads as TGTGCCAGCAGCTCGTTTCAGGGGGAAGGGCTCGGCTACACCTTC.

The V gene is TRBV28, the J gene TRBJ1-1; tentatively, D is TRBD1 (6 bases). The CDR3 sequence is 16 residues long. Trimming took off 4 bases at V and 1 base at J, with 16 bases between the two ends. The germline V gene has CDR1 MDHEN and CDR2 SYDVKM. The CDR3 loop reads CASSYLQGEENTEAFF. DNA for the CDR3: TGTGCCAGCAGTTACCTACAGGGAGAGGAGAACACTGAAGCTTTCTTT.

The chain uses TRBV10-2 and TRBJ1-2; the D is unclear. Germline V gene data show CDR1 as WSHSY and CDR2 as SAAADI. Trimming shortened V by 4 bases and J by 2 bases, and 20 bases separated the two germline ends. The CDR3 is 17 residues long. In nucleotides, the CDR3 is TGCGCCAGCAGTGGCCGTTGGGTCACACACTACAACTATGGCTACACCTTC. Amino acid sequence: CASSGRWVTHYNYGYTF.

The chain combines TRBV6-5 with TRBJ2-5; 11 bases line up with TRBD2. After removal of 1 base from V and 5 bases from J, the junction contained 3 bases not matched to a gene. CDR1 and CDR2 from the germline V gene are MNHEY and SVGAGI. The CDR3 totals 15 residues. The CDR3 region is CASSYLTSGSETQYF. DNA for the CDR3: TGTGCCAGCAGTTACTTAACTAGCGGGAGTGAGACCCAGTACTTC.

This chain connects TRBV9 to TRBJ2-1, with D uncertain. V was cut by 3 bases and J by 4 bases, with 14 bases left in between. This CDR3 is 15 amino acids long. Germline-derived CDR1 and CDR2 are SGDLS and YYNGEE. CDR3 nucleotides: TGTGCCAGCAGCGCTTATCCCACAGAGTACAATGAGCAGTTCTTC. The encoded protein is CASSAYPTEYNEQFF.

V gene TRBV6-1 combines with J gene TRBJ2-3; perhaps TRBD2 as D (5 bases). Germline V gives CDR1 MNHNS, CDR2 SASEGT. This CDR3 region has 13 residues. With 5 bases removed from V and 6 bases from J, the gap between germline ends came to 12 bases. This CDR3 reads CASSWGRGDTQYF. CDR3 coding DNA: TGTGCCAGCAGTTGGGGAAGAGGGGATACGCAGTATTTT.

The chain carries TRBV9 and TRBJ2-1; 8 bases fit TRBD1. This CDR3 contains 17 residues. The germline V gene encodes CDR1 SGDLS and CDR2 YYNGEE. V lost 4 bases and J lost 0; bases outside the gene matches: 9. CDR3 region: CASSTEDRASSYNEQFF. DNA of the CDR3: TGTGCCAGCAGCACCGAGGACAGGGCCAGCTCCTACAATGAGCAGTTCTTC.

The V and J genes are TRBV27 and TRBJ2-1; D perhaps matches TRBD1 (5 bases). Trimming shortened V by 5 bases and J by 12 bases, and 20 bases separated the two germline ends. The CDR3 length is 14 residues. Germline CDR1 MNHEY, CDR2 SMNVEV (reference sequence). CDR3 region: CASSPPGLTQGQFF. In nucleotides, the CDR3 is TGTGCCAGCAGTCCCCCGGGTCTTACTCAGGGGCAGTTCTTC.

The V gene is TRBV18, the J gene TRBJ1-3; 9 nucleotides agree with TRBD1. The germline gives CDR1 KGHSH, CDR2 LQKENI. V trimming: 6 bases; J trimming: 1 base; junction bases outside the gene matches: 19. The CDR3 sequence is 20 residues long. DNA for the CDR3: TGTGCCAGCTCGCCAATGGGAATGGCCCCGGGACAGGGATCTGGAAACACCATATATTTT. Translation: CASSPMGMAPGQGSGNTIYF.

Of note for this clone: Other nucleotide sequences from this sample produce the same CDR3. The CDR3 region is CASSPGLAGDNEQFF. CDR3 DNA sequence: TGCGCCAGCAGCCCGGGACTAGCGGGTGACAATGAGCAGTTCTTC. The chain recombines TRBV5-1 with TRBJ2-1; TRBD2 matches at 12 bases. This CDR3 comprises 15 residues. Germline V gene data show CDR1 as SGHRS and CDR2 as YFSETQ. The junction had 4 bases not matched to a gene; V was cut back by 4 bases and J by 5 bases.

The chain is built from TRBV11-2 and TRBJ2-1; TRBD1 agrees at 9 bases. The CDR3 is 14 amino acids. J gave up 12 bases and V 6 bases, and 12 bases lay outside the gene matches. Germline values: CDR1 SGHAT, CDR2 FQNNGV. CDR3 coding DNA: TGTGCCAGCAGGCAGATACAGGGGGCATATCGGCAGTTCTTC. Its protein is CASRQIQGAYRQFF.

The gene calls are TRBV30 and TRBJ2-2; 7 bases match TRBD1. The CDR3 length is 14 residues. The germline V gene encodes CDR1 GTSNPN and CDR2 SVGIG (reference sequence). Unmatched junction bases numbered 8, after V lost 3 bases and J lost 7 bases. CDR3 residues: CAWSETGLGGELFF. The CDR3, as DNA: TGTGCCTGGAGCGAGACAGGGCTCGGCGGGGAGCTGTTTTTT.